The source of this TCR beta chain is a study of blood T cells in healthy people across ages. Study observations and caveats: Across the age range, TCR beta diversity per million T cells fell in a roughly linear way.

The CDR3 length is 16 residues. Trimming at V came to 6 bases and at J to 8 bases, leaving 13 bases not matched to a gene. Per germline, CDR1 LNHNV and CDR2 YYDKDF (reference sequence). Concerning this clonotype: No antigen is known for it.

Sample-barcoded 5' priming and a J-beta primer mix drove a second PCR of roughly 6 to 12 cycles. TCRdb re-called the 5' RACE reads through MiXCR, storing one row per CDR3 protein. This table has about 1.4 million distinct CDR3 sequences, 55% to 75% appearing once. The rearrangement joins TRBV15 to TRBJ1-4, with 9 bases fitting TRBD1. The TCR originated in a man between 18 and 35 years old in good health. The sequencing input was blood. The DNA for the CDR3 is TGTGCCACCAGTAAAAAACCCGACAGGGGGAAAGAAAAACTGTTTTTT. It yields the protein CATSKKPDRGKEKLFF.